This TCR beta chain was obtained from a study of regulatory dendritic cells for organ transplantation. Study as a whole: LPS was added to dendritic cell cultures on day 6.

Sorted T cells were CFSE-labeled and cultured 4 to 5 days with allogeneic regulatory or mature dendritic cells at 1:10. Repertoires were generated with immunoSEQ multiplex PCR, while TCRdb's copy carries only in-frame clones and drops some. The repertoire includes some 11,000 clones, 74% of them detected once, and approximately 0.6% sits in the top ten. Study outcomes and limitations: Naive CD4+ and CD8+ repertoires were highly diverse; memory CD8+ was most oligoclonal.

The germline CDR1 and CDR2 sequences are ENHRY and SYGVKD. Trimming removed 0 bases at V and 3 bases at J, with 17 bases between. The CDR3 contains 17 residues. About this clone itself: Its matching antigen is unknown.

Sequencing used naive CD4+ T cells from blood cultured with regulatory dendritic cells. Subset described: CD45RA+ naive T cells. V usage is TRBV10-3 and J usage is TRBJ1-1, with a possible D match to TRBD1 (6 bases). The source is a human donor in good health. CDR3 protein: CAISESAGERGYTEAFF. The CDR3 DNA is TGTGCCATCAGTGAGTCCGCAGGGGAGAGGGGGTACACTGAAGCTTTCTTT.